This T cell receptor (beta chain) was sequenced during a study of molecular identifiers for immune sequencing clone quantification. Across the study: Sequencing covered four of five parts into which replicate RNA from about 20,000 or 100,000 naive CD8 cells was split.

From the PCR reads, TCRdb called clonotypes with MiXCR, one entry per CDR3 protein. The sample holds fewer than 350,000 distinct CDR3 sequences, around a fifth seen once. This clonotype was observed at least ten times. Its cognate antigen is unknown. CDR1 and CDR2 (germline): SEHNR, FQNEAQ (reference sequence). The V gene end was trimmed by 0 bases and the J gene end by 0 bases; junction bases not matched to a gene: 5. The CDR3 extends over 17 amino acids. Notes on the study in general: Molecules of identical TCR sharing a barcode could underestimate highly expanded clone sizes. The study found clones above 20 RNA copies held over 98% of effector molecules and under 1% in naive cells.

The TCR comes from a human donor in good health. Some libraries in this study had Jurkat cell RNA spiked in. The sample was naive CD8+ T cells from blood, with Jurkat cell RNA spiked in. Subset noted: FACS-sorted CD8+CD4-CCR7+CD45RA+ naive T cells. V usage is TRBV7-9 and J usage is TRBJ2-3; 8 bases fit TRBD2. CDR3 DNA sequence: TGTGCCAGCAGCTTAGCGACTGCTAGCGGGAGCACAGATACGCAGTATTTT. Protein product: CASSLATASGSTDTQYF.